These 26 T cell receptor beta chains were all obtained from the same sample, sequenced in a study of shared clonotypes between healthy human individuals. The method was immunoSEQ multiplex PCR; TCRdb's version includes in-frame clones alone and lacks a portion of them. Altogether 2 million to 2.5 million clones are present, around 95% being singletons, with the ten largest covering roughly 0.13%. Sample: naive CD4+ T cells sorted from blood. Subset given: CD45RA+ positively selected. The receptors stem from a man in his late teens or twenties in good health.

V gene TRBV5-1 combines with J gene TRBJ2-1; D may be TRBD1 (6 bases). This CDR3 has 16 residues. Germline CDR1 is SGHRS and CDR2 is YFSETQ. V was trimmed by 0 bases and J by 9 bases, leaving 19 bases between them. The CDR3 protein is CASSLVVRSTRGEQFF. As DNA, the CDR3 is TGCGCCAGCAGCTTGGTGGTCAGATCTACCAGGGGTGAGCAGTTCTTC.

This chain uses TRBV9 with TRBJ2-7, with D maybe TRBD2 (6 bases). The ends were cut back, 3 bases at V and 2 bases at J, with 12 bases in the middle. The CDR3 is 14 residues long. Germline CDR1 is SGDLS and CDR2 is YYNGEE. The CDR3 bases are TGTGCCAGCAGCGGAGCGGGTCCCCCCTACGAGCAGTACTTC. Translation gives CASSGAGPPYEQYF.

The rearrangement uses TRBV6-5 and TRBJ1-2; no firm D call. The V and J ends lost 0 bases and 10 bases respectively, with 15 bases between them. CDR3 length: 14 residues. Germline lookup yields CDR1 MNHEY and CDR2 SVGAGI. This CDR3 reads CASSYSRTVGAYTF. Written as DNA, the CDR3 is TGTGCCAGCAGTTACTCACGAACAGTTGGTGCCTACACCTTC.

About this clone: This sample also contains other DNA sequences that code for the same CDR3. CDR3 region: CASSYTGAKNIQYF. CDR3 sequence (DNA): TGTGCCAGCAGTTACACGGGAGCCAAAAACATTCAGTACTTC. V usage is TRBV6-5 and J usage is TRBJ2-4; D remains unclear. Deletions cut 2 bases from V and 0 bases from J, with 5 bases between. This CDR3 region has 14 residues. Germline CDR1 is MNHEY and CDR2 is SVGAGI.

The chain combines TRBV6-6 with TRBJ2-5; D call uncertain. The germline gives CDR1 MNHNY, CDR2 SVGAGI (reference sequence). This CDR3 is built from 11 residues. V was cut by 6 bases and J by 4 bases, with 6 bases left in between. CDR3 amino acids: CASRLRETQYF. DNA of the CDR3: TGTGCCAGCAGACTCCGAGAGACCCAGTACTTC.

As concerns this clone: Within the sample, other DNA sequences also encode this same CDR3. V is TRBV20-1 and J is TRBJ2-3; D gene unclear. Trimming stripped 8 bases from V and 3 bases from J, with 6 bases between. This CDR3 has 10 residues. Germline assignment: CDR1 DFQATT and CDR2 SNEGSKA (reference sequence). The CDR3 sequence: CSPSTDTQYF. The CDR3 DNA is TGCAGTCCAAGTACAGATACGCAGTATTTT.

This chain joins TRBV5-1 and TRBJ1-1; D possibly corresponds to TRBD1 (5 bases). CDR1 is SGHRS and CDR2 is YFSETQ in the germline V gene. The CDR3 consists of 15 residues. Trimming stripped 0 bases from V and 5 bases from J, with 14 bases between. This CDR3 is CASSLEGSSTTEAFF. The DNA for the CDR3 is TGCGCCAGCAGCTTGGAGGGGAGTAGTACAACTGAAGCTTTCTTT.

V usage is TRBV6-5 and J usage is TRBJ1-1; the D gene is possibly TRBD1 (5 bases). CDR1 is MNHEY and CDR2 is SVGAGI in the germline V gene. Trimming took 0 bases from V and 5 from J, leaving 13 bases between them. This CDR3 has 15 residues. CDR3 DNA sequence: TGTGCCAGCAGTTACTCGGGGGGGATAGGGACTGAAGCTTTCTTT. Its protein product is CASSYSGGIGTEAFF.

This clone was recorded only once. The chain links TRBV19 to TRBJ1-5; weak D call: TRBD1 (5 bases). The germline CDR1 and CDR2 sequences are LNHDA and SQIVND (reference sequence). Deletions cut 5 bases from V and 9 bases from J, with 14 bases between. CDR3 length: 13 residues. The CDR3 loop is CASSAGIRGPQHF. CDR3 DNA: TGTGCCAGTAGTGCAGGGATCCGGGGGCCCCAGCATTTT.

This sequence joins TRBV29-1 and TRBJ1-4; 8 positions match TRBD1. The junction had 10 bases not matched to a gene; V was cut back by 2 bases and J by 5 bases. CDR3 length: 16 residues. Germline V gives CDR1 SQVTM, CDR2 ANQGSEA. The CDR3 sequence is CSVEQTDTGGNEKLFF. For the CDR3, the DNA is TGCAGCGTTGAACAAACGGATACAGGGGGGAATGAAAAACTGTTTTTT.

This clone was observed once. One end of the junction does not line up with germline, which may come from a read error. The chain has TRBV7-7 and TRBJ2-3; 11 bases are a match to TRBD2. This CDR3 has 15 residues. CDR1 and CDR2 from the germline V gene are SSHAT and FNYEAQ (reference sequence). CDR3 sequence reads: CASSPLAGGTDTQYF. The CDR3 bases are TGTGCTAGCAGCCCACTAGCGGGGGGCACAGATACGCAGTATTTT.

This clone was detected only a few times. The chain links TRBV4-1 to TRBJ2-7; D is unresolved. This CDR3 spans 15 amino acids. The V end was cut by 4 bases, the J end by 0 bases, with 13 bases between. Germline values: CDR1 MGHRA, CDR2 YSYEKL. DNA of the CDR3: TGCGCCAGCAGCCCGAGGCACGTAAGCTCCTACGAGCAGTACTTC. Translation: CASSPRHVSSYEQYF.

This rearrangement joins TRBV7-9 to TRBJ2-1; 7 positions match TRBD1. The V gene's germline CDR1 is SEHNR and CDR2 FQNEAQ (reference sequence). There are 16 residues in the CDR3. V lost 4 bases, J lost 6 bases, and 12 bases stayed unmatched. The CDR3 DNA follows: TGTGCCAGCAGCTCGGGACAGCGAGTAGGAGCCAATGAGCAGTTCTTC. Translated, it gives CASSSGQRVGANEQFF.

J is TRBJ2-7 and V is TRBV27, with D possibly TRBD1 on 6 matching bases. CDR1 and CDR2 (germline): MNHEY, SMNVEV (reference sequence). Trimming stripped 2 bases from V and 5 bases from J, with 16 bases between. The CDR3 has 15 amino acids. The CDR3 here is CASSLIRAGAHEQYF. CDR3 DNA: TGTGCCAGCAGTTTAATTAGGGCAGGGGCACACGAGCAGTACTTC.

About this clone: Distinct nucleotide sequences in the sample also encode this CDR3. The chain uses TRBV5-6 and TRBJ2-2; TRBD1 is a possible D gene (5 bases). Germline CDR1 and CDR2: SGHDT and YYEEEE. The CDR3 consists of 14 residues. The V gene lost 2 bases and the J gene lost 0 bases, with 5 bases spanning the gap. CDR3 residues: CASSFRANTGELFF. In DNA, the CDR3 is TGTGCCAGCAGCTTCAGGGCGAACACCGGGGAGCTGTTTTTT.

This chain uses TRBV6-4 with TRBJ2-5; D unclear. The CDR3 is made up of 16 amino acids. The germline V and J ends were trimmed by 0 bases and 6 bases, with 17 bases remaining between them. Germline CDR1 reads MRHNA; CDR2 reads SNTAGT. The CDR3 here is CASSDSGRGSWKTQYF. In DNA form, the CDR3 reads TGTGCCAGCAGTGACTCCGGCCGAGGTAGCTGGAAGACCCAGTACTTC.

This clone was recorded once. This rearrangement joins TRBV5-4 to TRBJ2-5; possibly TRBD2 for D (7 bases). CDR1 SGHNT and CDR2 YYREEE come from the germline V gene (reference sequence). Trimming removed 5 bases at V and 4 bases at J, with 18 bases between. The CDR3 is 15 amino acids. The CDR3 sequence is CASSPGGPRGETQYF. DNA of the CDR3: TGTGCCAGCAGTCCGGGGGGCCCGCGGGGAGAGACCCAGTACTTC.

This clone came up a few times. The gene calls are TRBV4-1 and TRBJ2-7; no clear D. CDR1 is MGHRA and CDR2 is YSYEKL in the germline V gene. The CDR3 consists of 14 residues. Trimming took off 0 bases at V and 3 bases at J, with 9 bases between the two ends. The CDR3 DNA sequence: TGCGCCAGCAGCCAAGATGGCCAAAACTACGAGCAGTACTTC. Amino acids: CASSQDGQNYEQYF.

The CDR3 bases are TGCGCCAGCAGCCCCACCGGGACAGGGAACAATGAGCAGTTCTTC. Residues: CASSPTGTGNNEQFF. This chain joins TRBV5-1 and TRBJ2-1; the match to TRBD1 covers 9 bases. CDR1 and CDR2 (germline): SGHRS, YFSETQ. The length of the CDR3 is 15 residues. V lost 4 bases to trimming and J lost 5 bases; unmatched junction nucleotides: 7.

The chain recombines TRBV7-3 with TRBJ1-6; D unclear. Trimming stripped 5 bases from V and 8 bases from J, with 13 bases between. Germline V lookup: CDR1 SGHTA, CDR2 FQGTGA. This CDR3 is 14 amino acids long. CDR3 amino acids: CASSSGVGYSPLHF. DNA for the CDR3: TGTGCCAGCAGCAGTGGGGTTGGCTATTCACCCCTCCACTTT.

The chain carries TRBV4-1 and TRBJ2-3; TRBD1 matches at 8 bases. V gave up 6 bases and J gave up 0 bases; unmatched junction bases: 11. Germline CDR1 and CDR2: MGHRA and YSYEKL. The CDR3 extends over 17 amino acids. In DNA form, the CDR3 reads TGCGCCAGCAGAACGACAGGGGCCCCTGCTAGCACAGATACGCAGTATTTT. It yields the protein CASRTTGAPASTDTQYF.

The CDR3 spells CASSTVVYGYTF. In nucleotides, the CDR3 is TGTGCCAGCAGTACAGTCGTCTATGGCTACACCTTC. The chain is built from TRBV7-9 and TRBJ1-2, with unresolved D. The CDR3 is 12 residues long. Germline V gives CDR1 SEHNR, CDR2 FQNEAQ (reference sequence). V lost 6 bases, J lost 4 bases, and 9 bases lay in between. Combining the CDR3 with reference TRBV7-9 and TRBJ1-2 gives the whole variable domain DTGVSQNPRHKITKRGQNVTFRCDPISEHNRLYWYRQTLGQGPEFLTYFQNEAQLEKSRLLSDRFSAERPKGSFSTLEIQRTEQGDSAMYLCASSTVVYGYTFGSGTRLTVV.

V and J are TRBV29-1 and TRBJ1-1, with D hard to call. CDR3 length: 10 amino acids. Germline V CDR1 and CDR2: SQVTM, ANQGSEA. The V end lost 2 bases, the J end lost 10 bases, and 8 bases lay between the germline ends. CDR3 sequence: CSVESVRAFF. DNA of the CDR3: TGCAGCGTTGAATCAGTGCGAGCTTTCTTT.

V usage is TRBV4-1 and J usage is TRBJ1-5; the D is unclear. Trimming removed 0 bases at V and 2 bases at J, with 14 bases between. The CDR3 has 17 residues. Germline CDR1 is MGHRA and CDR2 is YSYEKL. CDR3 sequence reads: CASSQEVGKGGNQPQHF. The CDR3 bases are TGCGCCAGCAGCCAAGAGGTGGGGAAGGGAGGCAATCAGCCCCAGCATTTT.

This clone has only one observation. V and J are TRBV6-5 and TRBJ1-1; 7 nucleotides align to TRBD1. CDR3 length: 14 amino acids. V lost 6 bases and J lost 4; bases outside the gene matches: 8. CDR1 and CDR2 (germline): MNHEY, SVGAGI. In nucleotides, the CDR3 is TGTGCCAGCAGCCCCGACAGGGTTGCCACTGAAGCTTTCTTT. Translating it yields CASSPDRVATEAFF.

The chain couples TRBV11-2 to TRBJ1-2, with 7 bases identical to TRBD1. The V gene end was trimmed by 4 bases and the J gene end by 2 bases; junction bases not matched to a gene: 4. The CDR3 has 14 residues. Germline assignment: CDR1 SGHAT and CDR2 FQNNGV. DNA for the CDR3: TGTGCCAGCAGCTATAACAGGGGAAACTATGGCTACACCTTC. Translating it yields CASSYNRGNYGYTF.